The 8 T cell receptor beta chains listed next were all sequenced from one sample in a study of cytomegalovirus exposure and HLA in healthy donors. Use of 60 Vbeta and 13 Jbeta primers characterized the PCR. Assay: immunoSEQ multiplex PCR; the TCRdb copy retains only in-frame clones and omits some. The data show about 120,000 clones, with about 75% seen just once and roughly 3% held by the top ten. Material: PBMCs. These TCRs come from a woman aged 40 to 55 in good health and CMV-seropositive.

This clone was seen a handful of times. The chain recombines TRBV4-3 with TRBJ2-7, with D tentatively TRBD1 (6 bases). V lost 1 base, J lost 6 bases, and 13 bases lay in between. In germline, CDR1 is LGHNA, CDR2 YSLEER. CDR3 length equals 14 residues. CDR3 protein: CASSQGQGYLEQYF. CDR3 DNA: TGCGCCAGCAGCCAAGGTCAGGGGTACCTCGAGCAGTACTTC.

The chain uses TRBV7-2 and TRBJ2-3; D may be TRBD2 (5 bases). CDR1 is SGHTA, CDR2 FQGNSA, per germline. The CDR3 has 14 amino acids. V was cut by 1 base and J by 4 bases, with 9 bases left in between. CDR3 DNA sequence: TGTGCCAGCAGCTTAGATTGGGGAGCAGATACGCAGTATTTT. Translation: CASSLDWGADTQYF.

The V call is TRBV19, the J call TRBJ1-5; D is perhaps TRBD1 (6 bases). Germline V gene lookup returns CDR1 LNHDA and CDR2 SQIVND (reference sequence). V lost 4 bases and J lost 6, with 10 bases in between. The CDR3 consists of 13 residues. The CDR3 nucleotides read TGTGCCAGTAGTACGCAGGGGATTCAGCCCCAGCATTTT. It codes for CASSTQGIQPQHF. Complete variable domain (other parts from reference TRBV19 and TRBJ1-5): DGGITQSPKYLFRKEGQNVTLSCEQNLNHDAMYWYRQDPGQGLRLIYYSQIVNDFQKGDIAEGYSVSREKKESFPLTVTSAQKNPTAFYLCASSTQGIQPQHFGDGTRLSIL.

The rearrangement links TRBV5-1 to TRBJ1-4, with D perhaps matching TRBD1 (6 bases). The CDR3 extends over 14 amino acids. Germline loops: CDR1 SGHRS, CDR2 YFSETQ. V lost 7 bases, J lost 4 bases, and 14 bases lay in between. The CDR3 reads CASRSQGLNEKLFF. For the CDR3, the DNA is TGCGCCAGCCGATCTCAGGGGCTTAATGAAAAACTGTTTTTT.

This clone appeared a few times. The chain uses TRBV6-6 and TRBJ1-5, with unresolved D. The germline V and J ends were trimmed by 5 bases and 3 bases, with 5 bases remaining between them. Germline lookup yields CDR1 MNHNY and CDR2 SVGAGI (reference sequence). CDR3 length: 12 residues. The chain's CDR3 is CASSLTNQPQHF. The CDR3 nucleotides read TGTGCCAGCAGTCTAACCAATCAGCCCCAGCATTTT.

The rearrangement links TRBV6-5 to TRBJ2-7, with 7 bases matching TRBD1. The V segment lost 5 bases and the J segment 1 base; nucleotides outside the gene matches: 8. The length of the CDR3 is 15 residues. Per germline, CDR1 MNHEY and CDR2 SVGAGI. This CDR3 is CASSLQGKGSYEQYF. CDR3 sequence (DNA): TGTGCCAGCAGTCTACAGGGGAAAGGGTCCTACGAGCAGTACTTC.

The chain is built from TRBV27 and TRBJ2-7, with D uncertain. Between the trimmed V and J ends, which lost 7 bases and 3 bases, there was a span of 16 bases. CDR3 length: 14 residues. Germline V gene sequence: CDR1 MNHEY, CDR2 SMNVEV (reference sequence). The DNA for the CDR3 is TGTGCCAGCACTCTCCCGGTAAAATACTACGAGCAGTACTTC. It yields the protein CASTLPVKYYEQYF.

The rearrangement joins TRBV6-5 to TRBJ2-7; D is possibly TRBD1 (6 bases). CDR1 is MNHEY and CDR2 is SVGAGI in the germline V gene. With 0 bases removed from V and 3 bases from J, the gap between germline ends came to 15 bases. This CDR3 is 16 amino acids long. The CDR3 loop is CASSYSTGSPGYEQYF. In DNA form, the CDR3 reads TGTGCCAGCAGTTACTCCACAGGGTCCCCGGGCTACGAGCAGTACTTC.